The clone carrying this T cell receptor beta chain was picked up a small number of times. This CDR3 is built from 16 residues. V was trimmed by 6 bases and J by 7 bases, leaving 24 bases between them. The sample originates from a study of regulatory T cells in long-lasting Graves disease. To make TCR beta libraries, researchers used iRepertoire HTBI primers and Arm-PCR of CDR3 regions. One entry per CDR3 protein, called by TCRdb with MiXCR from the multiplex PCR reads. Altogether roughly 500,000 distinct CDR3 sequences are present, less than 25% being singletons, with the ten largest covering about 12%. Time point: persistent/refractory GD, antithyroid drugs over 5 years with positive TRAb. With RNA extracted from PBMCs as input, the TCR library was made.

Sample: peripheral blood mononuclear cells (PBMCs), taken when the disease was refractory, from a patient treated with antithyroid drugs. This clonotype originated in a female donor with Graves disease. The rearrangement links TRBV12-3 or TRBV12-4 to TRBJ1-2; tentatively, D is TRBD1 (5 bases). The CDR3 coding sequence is TGTGCCAGCAGCTCCACCAGGGTCGGCACCACTAGTGGCTACACCTTC. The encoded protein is CASSSTRVGTTSGYTF.